This TCR beta chain was recorded in a study of graft-versus-host responses after intestinal transplantation. Study as a whole: In this cohort, recipients had multivisceral, liver-intestinal, or isolated intestinal transplants.

The germline V gene encodes CDR1 SGDLS and CDR2 YYNGEE. This CDR3 comprises 18 residues. The V and J ends lost 3 bases and 0 bases, in that order; junction bases with no gene match: 11. Findings of the study overall: GvH clones detected in recipient marrow included some appearing first in ileum or blood. High graft-versus-host to host-versus-graft clonal ratios were seen in allografts of patients with graft-donor T cell macrochimerism. Levels of circulating GvH clones at their peak were associated with early post-transplant HvG declines.

As regards this clone: What it recognizes is unknown.

TCRdb keeps only in-frame clones here, not all; method: immunoSEQ multiplex PCR. This table has some 85,000 clones, 87% appearing once. The specimen comprised unstimulated CD8+ T cells sorted from spleen or lymph node cells, sampled before transplant. The sequence came from a human donor who was the organ donor for an intestinal transplant. V gene TRBV9 combines with J gene TRBJ1-3; TRBD1 matches 8 bases. The CDR3 DNA reads TGTGCCAGCAGCGGCCGGGACAGGCAGCACTACTCTGGAAACACCATATATTTT. Its protein is CASSGRDRQHYSGNTIYF.